This entry describes one T cell receptor (beta chain). Its antigen has not been determined. No clone much larger than this one lies a single base away; base qualities are absent. The data were taken from a study of Graves' ophthalmopathy and Graves' hyperthyroidism (dated by TCRdb to 2017 to 2018). Describing the broader study: Peripheral blood was collected before any treatment was given, at the time of initial diagnosis. To tell Graves' ophthalmopathy apart from Graves' hyperthyroidism, and to predict which patients would progress to ophthalmopathy, the study relied on TCR beta repertoire signatures. In total, 135 blood samples were TCR-sequenced: approximately 42 ophthalmopathy, under 80 hyperthyroidism and roughly 17 hyperthyroidism-to-ophthalmopathy patients. To explore V-J signatures distinguishing ophthalmopathy from hyperthyroidism, a discovery set of 100 or so patients (fewer than 45 ophthalmopathy, 57 stable hyperthyroidism) was enrolled. The independent validation cohort included around 19 hyperthyroidism patients plus 17 patients who later progressed from hyperthyroidism to ophthalmopathy. In over 5 hyperthyroidism patients, the T-cell repertoire of thyroid tissue was compared with the T-cell repertoire of blood. Following sample collection, hyperthyroidism patients were given methimazole at a starting dose of 30 mg daily, and ophthalmopathy patients were given high-dose intravenous methylprednisolone. The 95 to 100 discovery patients were randomly divided into training and test sets at a 7:3 ratio.

Trimming removed 6 bases from V and 0 bases from J, leaving 15 bases between the germline ends. The CDR3 has 16 amino acids, counting the end cysteine and phenylalanine. Here the CDR3 DNA is all that survives: 48 bases in frame from base 1. Based on the germline V gene, the CDR1 and CDR2 sequences are MNHNS and SASEGT. For repertoire sequencing, the TCR beta CDR3 regions were amplified from RNA transcripts. HTBI primers and the Qiagen OneStep RT-PCR kit were used in a first-round RT-PCR, which was followed by a second-round multiplex PCR, size selection and purification. Sequencing of the libraries was carried out on an Illumina HiSeq2000 in paired-end mode with 100 bp reads. Processing in the source paper ran as follows. SOAPnuke was used to process the reads, removing any read that contained adapters or uncalled bases, had a mean Phred below 15, or lacked an exact match to the constant primer or identifier. High-quality paired reads were merged with COPE v1.2.5. Each unique nucleotide sequence was defined as a clonotype, and clonotypes were aligned to IMGT TRB V, D and J references with MiTCR v1.1. The analysis was limited to V-J combinations with a frequency above 0.0001, which together covered over 99% of the repertoires. For each V-J combination, a TCR clonal expansion and chaos score was defined as the ratio of F50 clonal expansion to chaos observed in the TCRdist matrix. Features were reduced by Welch's t-statistics and random forest to roughly 14 V-J combinations, which fed a naive Bayes classifier. Thyroid-blood repertoire similarity was quantified with the Morisita-Horn index. TCRdb ran its own pipeline on the public reads, namely fastp trimming at Q25 and MiXCR clone calling, and kept in-frame beta chains. Rows merge per CDR3 protein into single entries with the most common DNA and genes. Clone size and V and J calls follow TCRdb, not the original study. For this sample there are hundreds of thousands of distinct CDR3 sequences; around an eighth appear just once. More than 8.5% of the sample belongs to the ten largest clones.

Ophthalmopathy patients were characterized by moderately to severely active disease, a Clinical Activity Score of at least 3, a NOSPECS grade of at least 4, and a disease duration under 3 months. Patients with other autoimmune diseases, uncontrolled infections, pregnancy or lactation were excluded. Diagnosis relied on clinical symptoms, serum thyroxine, TRAb, thyroid ultrasound and orbital computed tomography. Ficoll-Paque density gradient centrifugation was used to isolate PBMCs from 9.5 to 10 ml of fresh peripheral blood. Trizol reagent was used to extract the total RNA, and its quality was then checked on an Agilent 2100 Bioanalyzer. The study at large found these results: No statistical method was used to set the sample size in advance, and the investigators knew which group each participant was assigned to. Ophthalmopathy was separated from stable hyperthyroidism by the 13-signature model with just under 90% sensitivity and around 81% specificity in cross-validation and with 80%/75% in the test set. In validation, the model predicted ophthalmopathy progression with 55% to 71% sensitivity and about 77% specificity; some twelve predicted patients were CT-confirmed with GO in a median of about 6.2 months. Most expanded thyroid clonotypes with frequency above 0.001 were also detected in blood, suggesting blood repertoires may reflect the thyroid immune response.

The clonotype comes from a woman in her 30s with Graves' ophthalmopathy. Donor details come from another sample of the same person, matched by shared clones. The sample comprised blood. This chain joins TRBV6-1 to TRBJ1-5; possibly the D gene is TRBD1, per 5 matching bases. The CDR3 amino acid sequence is: CASSTSWGVSNQPQHF. The DNA sequence is TGTGCCAGCAGCACTAGCTGGGGGGTTAGCAATCAGCCCCAGCATTTT.